Below are 14 T cell receptor beta chains sequenced from a single sample in a study of blood T cell repertoires in COVID-19. Some clones are missing from TCRdb's copy, which holds only in-frame ones; the method was immunoSEQ multiplex PCR. Counted here are more than 110,000 clones, roughly 80% occurring once; the ten biggest clones make up roughly 4%. Sequenced material: peripheral blood. The receptors here all came from a woman over 75 with acute or convalescent COVID-19.

This chain connects TRBV5-8 to TRBJ2-7; no reliable D call. V was pared by 1 base and J by 1 base, with 12 bases between. The germline CDR1 and CDR2 sequences are SGHTS and YDEGEE. The CDR3 length is 15 residues. The DNA of the CDR3 is TGTGCCAGCAGCTTGTCTCTGGGCAGGTCCTACGAGCAGTACTTC. Its translation: CASSLSLGRSYEQYF.

The V gene is TRBV27, the J gene TRBJ1-6; TRBD1 might be the D (5 bases). Germline V gene lookup returns CDR1 MNHEY and CDR2 SMNVEV (reference sequence). The CDR3 is 16 residues long. V was cut by 2 bases and J by 9 bases, with 17 bases left in between. CDR3 region: CASSLEGGGNGSPLHF. Here the CDR3 DNA reads TGTGCCAGCAGTTTAGAAGGCGGGGGGAACGGTTCACCCCTCCACTTT.

For this clone: This sample includes further DNA sequences coding for the same CDR3. The chain combines TRBV30 with TRBJ2-7; D possibly corresponds to TRBD2 (5 bases). The CDR3 totals 12 residues. Per the germline V gene, CDR1 is GTSNPN and CDR2 is SVGIG (reference sequence). The germline V and J ends were trimmed by 5 bases and 0 bases, with 8 bases remaining between them. The CDR3 nucleotides read TGTGCCTGGTCCCGGGGCTCCTACGAGCAGTACTTC. This sequence encodes CAWSRGSYEQYF.

The chain has TRBV12-3 or TRBV12-4 and TRBJ2-5; D not resolved. Trimming left V 2 bases short and J 0 bases short, with 4 bases between. The CDR3 extends over 13 amino acids. The CDR3 nucleotides read TGTGCCAGCAGTTTACGGTACCAAGAGACCCAGTACTTC. This sequence encodes CASSLRYQETQYF.

The rearrangement joins TRBV5-1 to TRBJ2-1, with 13 positions matching TRBD2. The CDR3 totals 19 residues. Germline V gives CDR1 SGHRS, CDR2 YFSETQ. The J segment lost 1 base and the V segment lost 3 bases, leaving 10 bases of the junction unmatched. The CDR3 is CASSSPPGLAGTSYNEQFF. The CDR3, as DNA: TGCGCCAGCAGCTCCCCTCCGGGACTAGCGGGGACTTCCTACAATGAGCAGTTCTTC.

The chain has TRBV29-1 and TRBJ1-1, with no clear D. CDR1 and CDR2 (germline): SQVTM, ANQGSEA. The length of the CDR3 is 11 residues. Trimming took off 5 bases at V and 6 bases at J, with 10 bases between the two ends. The CDR3 region has the DNA TGCAGCGTTAAAATGGCAGCTGAAGCTTTCTTT. This sequence encodes CSVKMAAEAFF.

The V call is TRBV6-5, the J call TRBJ1-5; tentative D call: TRBD1 (6 bases). Per the germline V gene, CDR1 is MNHEY and CDR2 is SVGAGI. This CDR3 spans 15 amino acids. Deletions cut 8 bases from V and 1 base from J, with 15 bases between. The CDR3 loop is CASLPRDISNQPQHF. The CDR3 region has the DNA TGTGCCAGCCTGCCCCGGGACATCAGCAATCAGCCCCAGCATTTT.

The V gene is TRBV7-3, the J gene TRBJ2-2; D uncertain. V dropped 8 bases and J dropped 1 base, with 11 bases sitting between them. Germline V CDR1 and CDR2: SGHTA, FQGTGA. The CDR3 has 14 residues. CDR3 bases: TGTGCCAGCCGGTCTAGAGAGAACACCGGGGAGCTGTTTTTT. Its translation: CASRSRENTGELFF.

J is TRBJ1-1 and V is TRBV24-1; TRBD1 agrees at 9 bases. This CDR3 region has 14 residues. Germline values: CDR1 KGHDR, CDR2 SFDVKD. J gave up 4 bases and V 4 bases, and 3 bases lay outside the gene matches. CDR3 coding DNA: TGTGCCACCAGTGACGCGACAGGGGGCACTGAAGCTTTCTTT. This encodes CATSDATGGTEAFF.

The chain has TRBV5-1 and TRBJ2-2, with D possibly being TRBD2 (6 bases). CDR3 length equals 15 residues. Germline V CDR1 and CDR2: SGHRS, YFSETQ. V lost 2 bases to trimming and J lost 5 bases, with 13 bases between them. The CDR3 sequence: CASSLNGGFTGELFF. The CDR3 DNA sequence: TGCGCCAGCAGCTTAAACGGGGGTTTTACCGGGGAGCTGTTTTTT. Based on the CDR3 plus reference TRBV5-1 and TRBJ2-2, the full variable domain is KAGVTQTPRYLIKTRGQQVTLSCSPISGHRSVSWYQQTPGQGLQFLFEYFSETQRNKGNFPGRFSGRQFSNSRSEMNVSTLELGDSALYLCASSLNGGFTGELFFGEGSRLTVL.

This chain links TRBV3-1 (or the pseudogene TRBV3-2) with TRBJ1-2, with a tentative D call TRBD1 (5 bases). V gave up 4 bases and J gave up 5 bases, with 14 bases separating them. The germline V gene encodes CDR1 LGHDT and CDR2 YNNKEL (reference sequence). CDR3 length equals 14 residues. DNA of the CDR3: TGTGCCAGCAGCCCTACGAGACAGCCTTATGGCTACACCTTC. Amino acid sequence: CASSPTRQPYGYTF.

This clone was found once. This sequence joins TRBV6-2 or TRBV6-3 and TRBJ1-6; possible D gene TRBD1, 5 bases. Trimming took off 2 bases at V and 12 bases at J, with 17 bases between the two ends. CDR1 MNHEY and CDR2 SVGEGT come from the germline V gene. The CDR3 sequence is 15 residues long. CDR3 sequence reads: CASSYGAIQVEPLHF. The DNA of the CDR3 is TGTGCCAGCAGTTACGGGGCGATTCAGGTGGAACCCCTCCACTTT.

V gene TRBV5-4 combines with J gene TRBJ2-3; 14 nucleotides agree with TRBD2. With V trimmed by 3 bases and J by 0 bases, 6 bases remained unmatched. This CDR3 spans 18 amino acids. Germline CDR1 reads SGHNT; CDR2 reads YYREEE (reference sequence). This CDR3 reads CASSSGTSGGRSTDTQYF. DNA of the CDR3: TGTGCCAGCAGCTCCGGGACTAGCGGGGGCCGTAGCACAGATACGCAGTATTTT.

The rearrangement uses TRBV5-1 and TRBJ1-4; D uncertain. The CDR3 covers 14 residues. V dropped 2 bases and J dropped 0 bases, with 5 bases sitting between them. The V gene's germline CDR1 is SGHRS and CDR2 YFSETQ. CDR3 protein: CASSFSTTNEKLFF. CDR3 DNA sequence: TGCGCCAGCAGCTTTTCAACAACTAATGAAAAACTGTTTTTT.